In its sample, the clone carrying this TCR beta chain was seen a few times. The antigen is not known. Expressed TCRB transcripts were sequenced because the entire RNA isolate underwent reverse transcription. Profiled with immunoSEQ multiplex PCR; TCRdb holds only in-frame clones, not every one. The sample includes more than 300,000 clones, roughly 12% of them seen just once. The data are from a study of beta chain features in type 1 diabetes. Study as a whole: Sorted cells examined across all samples numbered around 110,000,000. Study results and caveats: TCRB CDR3 length was moderately but significantly reduced in all four CD4+ subsets of Type 1 diabetes patients. cDNA-based sequencing might over-represent cells highly expressing TCR. For TCRB rearrangement, an influence of HLA type remained unresolved here. VDJ junctions in type 1 diabetes patients carried more deletions and fewer insertions.

This CDR3 spans 13 amino acids. Trimming took off 7 bases at V and 0 bases at J, with 9 bases between the two ends. Germline loops: CDR1 SGHTA, CDR2 FQGNSA. The receptor was derived from a woman in her late teens or twenties with type 1 diabetes. This sequence joins TRBV7-2 and TRBJ1-1, with D possibly being TRBD1 (5 bases). Sequencing was performed on naive CD4+ T cells from blood. The CDR3, as DNA: TGTGCCAGCAAATCGGGGGTGAACACTGAAGCTTTCTTT. This translates into CASKSGVNTEAFF.